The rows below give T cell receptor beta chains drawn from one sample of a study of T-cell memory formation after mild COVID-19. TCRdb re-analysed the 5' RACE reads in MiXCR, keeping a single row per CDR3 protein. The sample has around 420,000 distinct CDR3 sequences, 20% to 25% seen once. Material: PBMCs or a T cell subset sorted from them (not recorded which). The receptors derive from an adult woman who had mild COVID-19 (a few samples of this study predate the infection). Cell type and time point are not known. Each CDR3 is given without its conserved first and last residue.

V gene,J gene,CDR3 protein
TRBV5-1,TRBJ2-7,ASSLVDSRLYEQY
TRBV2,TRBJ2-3,ASSPGLAGVTDTQY
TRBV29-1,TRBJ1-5,SVGTVWGQPQH
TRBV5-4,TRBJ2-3,ASSGDSLLQY
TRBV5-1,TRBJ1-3,ASSVVVSGNTIY
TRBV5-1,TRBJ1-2,ASSLEGREDGYT
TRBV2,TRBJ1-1,ASRQMNTEAF
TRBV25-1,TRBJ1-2,ASSEYIPGHYGYT
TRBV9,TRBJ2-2,ASSVEGGLYTGELF
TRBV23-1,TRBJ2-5,ARLAGAGQETQY